This record looks at one T cell receptor (beta chain) sequence and its context. The repertoire was sequenced with immunoSEQ multiplex PCR; TCRdb's copy has only in-frame clones and lacks some. The data contain around 300,000 clones, around 87% of them singletons. The data belong to a study of cytomegalovirus exposure and HLA in healthy donors. The CDR3 is 13 residues long. Germline CDR1 reads LNHNV; CDR2 reads YYDKDF (reference sequence). V was shortened by 3 bases and J by 3 bases, with 9 bases between the two germline ends. This rearrangement joins TRBV15 to TRBJ2-7; a possible D gene is TRBD1 (6 bases). The sequenced sample consisted of PBMCs. The sequence came from a woman aged 25 to 45 in good health and CMV-seropositive. The CDR3 region is CATSRGDNYEQYF. The DNA of the CDR3 is TGTGCCACCAGCAGGGGGGACAACTACGAGCAGTACTTC.